The following is a TCR beta chain sequence with its context. Its antigen is currently unknown. This record comes from a study of shared clonotypes between healthy human individuals. Notes on the study in general: Of the naive CD4 clonotypes, around 5.2% were shared across a handful of donors.

Terminally differentiated effector memory CD45RA+ cells were excluded by CCR7 positive selection of CD45RO-negative cells. The study enrolled healthy HIV-negative adults without recent acute infections or vaccinations as donors. The protocol was immunoSEQ multiplex PCR, while the TCRdb copy is restricted to in-frame clones and leaves out a portion. The sample lists approximately 2,200,000 clones, just over 90% occurring once. Sequencing was done on a sample of naive CD8+ T cells from PBMCs. This receptor was obtained from a man between 18 and 29 years old in good health. Some clones in this sample may be carry-over from other donors' samples.

Here the CDR3 DNA reads TGTGCCAGCAGCTTATATTTTAACAATGAGCAGTTCTTC. It translates to CASSLYFNNEQFF. The genes are TRBV7-9 and TRBJ2-1; D uncertain. The CDR3 loop spans 13 amino acids. Trimming pared 2 bases from V and 5 bases from J, leaving 7 bases between. Germline V gene data show CDR1 as SEHNR and CDR2 as FQNEAQ (reference sequence).